This TCR beta chain was identified during a study of CD8+CD57+ T cells in acquired aplastic anemia. Study-wide context: The mean DNA yield obtained from sorted CD4+ and CD8+ cells came to 3 to 3.5 ug.

The CDR3 runs 16 residues. The J segment lost 1 base and the V segment lost 11 bases, leaving 9 bases of the junction unmatched. The germline V gene encodes CDR1 KGHDR and CDR2 SFDVKD. The template used for profiling TCR beta VDJ and CDR3 was genomic DNA. MiXCR, applied by TCRdb to the reads, yields one record per CDR3 protein. This sample has around 170,000 distinct CDR3 sequences, with 48% found just once. This clonotype was detected a few times. What it recognizes is unknown. Selection for sequencing was limited to patients who had shown CD8+CD57+ cell expansion by flow cytometry. A severe acquired aplastic anemia diagnosis applied to all patients. Whole-study findings and limits: Some 27 CD8+ CDR3 sequences were shared between patients and controls.

This TCR came from a human donor with aplastic anemia. Sequencing was performed on sorted CD4+, CD8+, or CD8+CD57+ T cells (not recorded which) from PBMCs. The chain uses TRBV24-1 and TRBJ2-2, with 10 bases matching TRBD2. The CDR3 region has the DNA TGTGCCAGCAGCCTATGGACTAGCGGGAACACCGGGGAGCTGTTTTTT. Translation: CASSLWTSGNTGELFF.